This entry features one T cell receptor beta chain sequence. As yet, its antigen is unknown. The sample belongs to a study of regulatory T cells in long-lasting Graves disease. Looking at the study overall: The criterion for persistent Graves' disease was over 5 years of antithyroid drugs with positive TSH receptor antibodies.

Time point given: persistent/refractory GD, antithyroid drugs over 5 years with positive TRAb. The authors made the TCR library using RNA they extracted from PBMCs. Per germline, CDR1 LNHNV and CDR2 YYDKDF (reference sequence). V was trimmed by 2 bases and J by 1 base, leaving 12 bases between them. This CDR3 has 16 amino acids. To make TCR beta libraries, researchers used iRepertoire HTBI primers and Arm-PCR of CDR3 regions. TCRdb passed the multiplex PCR reads through MiXCR, listing each CDR3 protein once. The sample shows roughly 490,000 distinct CDR3 sequences, about 20% of them seen only once. Study-wide points: The persistent group shared 2,741 public clonotypes, more than the roughly 970 shared by new patients. The sample size was small, and this may have reduced accuracy.

V and J are TRBV15 and TRBJ1-5; D possibly corresponds to TRBD1 (6 bases). The sequence was collected from a female donor with Graves disease. The sample was peripheral blood mononuclear cells (PBMCs), taken when the disease was refractory, from a patient treated with antithyroid drugs. CDR3 in DNA: TGTGCCACCAGCAGATCTACAGGGAGCAGCAATCAGCCCCAGCATTTT. It yields the protein CATSRSTGSSNQPQHF.